Reported below is one T cell receptor (beta chain). The sample comes from a study of control samples from healthy donors and cancer patients. Sequencing used immunoSEQ multiplex PCR; TCRdb keeps in-frame clones, though not all of them. The sample records roughly 52,000 clones, 85% to 95% being singletons. Germline lookup yields CDR1 SGHRS and CDR2 YFSETQ. V was clipped by 6 bases and J by 1 base; unmatched bases: 5. The CDR3 consists of 14 residues. The TCR comes from a man aged 25 to 45 in good health. The rearrangement uses TRBV5-1 and TRBJ1-1; 8 bases fit TRBD1. Specimen: blood. For the CDR3, the DNA is TGCGCCAGCACCCGGACAGGGTCGAACACTGAAGCTTTCTTT. Translated: CASTRTGSNTEAFF. The entire variable domain, with the rest obtained from reference TRBV5-1 and TRBJ1-1, is as follows: KAGVTQTPRYLIKTRGQQVTLSCSPISGHRSVSWYQQTPGQGLQFLFEYFSETQRNKGNFPGRFSGRQFSNSRSEMNVSTLELGDSALYLCASTRTGSNTEAFFGQGTRLTVV.